A single sample gave rise to the 2 T cell receptor beta chains below, sequenced in a study of blood T cells in healthy people across ages. PCR was performed a second time for 7 to 11 cycles using a sample-barcoded 5' primer and a J-beta primer mix. In TCRdb, the 5' RACE reads were re-called with MiXCR into one record per CDR3 protein. This sample has about 1.5 million distinct CDR3 sequences, with about 43% found just once. Sequences were obtained from blood. The receptors originated from a woman younger than 30 in good health.

In this sample, this clonotype turned up once. This chain links TRBV5-8 with TRBJ1-6; D is perhaps TRBD1 (5 bases). The ends were cut back, 7 bases at V and 10 bases at J, with 15 bases in the middle. The CDR3 runs to 13 residues. Germline values: CDR1 SGHTS, CDR2 YDEGEE. The CDR3 spells CASARAGKSPLHF. As DNA, the CDR3 is TGTGCCAGCGCCCGGGCAGGGAAGTCACCCCTCCACTTT.

The sample holds a few counts of this clonotype. The chain combines TRBV2 with TRBJ2-4; 11 nucleotides agree with TRBD1. Germline loops: CDR1 SNHLY, CDR2 FYNNEI. V trimming: 6 bases; J trimming: 5 bases; junction bases outside the gene matches: 3. There are 14 residues in the CDR3. The CDR3 loop is CASRKGQGENIQYF. CDR3 DNA: TGTGCCAGCAGGAAGGGACAGGGGGAAAACATTCAGTACTTC.